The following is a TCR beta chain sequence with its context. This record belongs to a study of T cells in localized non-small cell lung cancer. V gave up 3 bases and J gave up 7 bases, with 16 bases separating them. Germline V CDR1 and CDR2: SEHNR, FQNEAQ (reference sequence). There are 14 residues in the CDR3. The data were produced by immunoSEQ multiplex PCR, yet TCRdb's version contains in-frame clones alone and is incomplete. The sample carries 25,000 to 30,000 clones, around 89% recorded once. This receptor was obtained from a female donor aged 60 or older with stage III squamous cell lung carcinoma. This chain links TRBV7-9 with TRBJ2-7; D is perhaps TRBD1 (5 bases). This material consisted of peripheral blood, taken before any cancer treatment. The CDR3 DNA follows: TGTGCCAGCAGCTTTTCGGCAGGGAAAGGGGAGCAGTACTTC. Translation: CASSFSAGKGEQYF.